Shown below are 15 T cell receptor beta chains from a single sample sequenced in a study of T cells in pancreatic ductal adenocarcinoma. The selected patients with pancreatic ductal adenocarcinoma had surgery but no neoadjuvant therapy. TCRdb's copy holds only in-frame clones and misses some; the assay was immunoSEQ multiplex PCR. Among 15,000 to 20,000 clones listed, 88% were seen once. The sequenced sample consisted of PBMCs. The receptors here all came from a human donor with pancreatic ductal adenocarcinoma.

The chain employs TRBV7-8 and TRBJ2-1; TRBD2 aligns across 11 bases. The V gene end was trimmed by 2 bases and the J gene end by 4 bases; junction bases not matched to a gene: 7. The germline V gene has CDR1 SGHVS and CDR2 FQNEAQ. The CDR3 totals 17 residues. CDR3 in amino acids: CASSLWASGGYYNEQFF. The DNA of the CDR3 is TGTGCCAGCAGCTTATGGGCTAGCGGGGGGTATTACAATGAGCAGTTCTTC.

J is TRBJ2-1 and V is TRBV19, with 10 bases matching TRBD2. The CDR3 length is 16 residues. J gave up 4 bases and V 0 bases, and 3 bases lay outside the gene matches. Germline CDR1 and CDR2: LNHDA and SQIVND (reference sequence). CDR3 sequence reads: CASSIELAGSYNEQFF. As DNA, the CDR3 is TGTGCCAGTAGTATAGAACTAGCGGGGTCTTACAATGAGCAGTTCTTC.

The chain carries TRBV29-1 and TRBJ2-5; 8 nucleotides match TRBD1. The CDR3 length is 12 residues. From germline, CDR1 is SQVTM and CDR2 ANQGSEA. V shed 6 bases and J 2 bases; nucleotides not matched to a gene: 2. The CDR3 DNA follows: TGCAGCGTGAGGACAGGGCAAGAGACCCAGTACTTC. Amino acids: CSVRTGQETQYF.

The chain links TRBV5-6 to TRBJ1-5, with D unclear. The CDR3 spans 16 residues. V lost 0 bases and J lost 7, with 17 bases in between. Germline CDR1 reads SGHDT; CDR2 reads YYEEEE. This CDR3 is CASSLGGPSWRQPQHF. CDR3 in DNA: TGTGCCAGCAGCTTGGGAGGGCCCAGCTGGCGACAGCCCCAGCATTTT.

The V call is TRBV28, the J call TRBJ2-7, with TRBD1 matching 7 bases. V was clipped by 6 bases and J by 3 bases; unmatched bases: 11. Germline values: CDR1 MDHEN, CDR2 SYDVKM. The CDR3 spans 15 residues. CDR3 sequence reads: CASSLRDSVFYEQYF. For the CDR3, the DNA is TGTGCCAGCAGCCTCCGGGACAGCGTATTCTACGAGCAGTACTTC. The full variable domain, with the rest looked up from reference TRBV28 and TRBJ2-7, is DVKVTQSSRYLVKRTGEKVFLECVQDMDHENMFWYRQDPGLGLRLIYFSYDVKMKEKGDIPEGYSVSREKKERFSLILESASTNQTSMYLCASSLRDSVFYEQYFGPGTRLTVT.

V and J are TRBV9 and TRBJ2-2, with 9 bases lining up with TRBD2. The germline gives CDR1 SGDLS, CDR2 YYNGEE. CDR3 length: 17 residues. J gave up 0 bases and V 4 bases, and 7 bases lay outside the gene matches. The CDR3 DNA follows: TGTGCCAGCAGCCCCAGACTAGCGGCGTCGAACACCGGGGAGCTGTTTTTT. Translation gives CASSPRLAASNTGELFF.

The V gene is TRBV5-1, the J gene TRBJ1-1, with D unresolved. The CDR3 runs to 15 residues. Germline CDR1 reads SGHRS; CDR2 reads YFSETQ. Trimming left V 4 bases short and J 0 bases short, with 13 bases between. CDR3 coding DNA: TGCGCCAGCAGCCCCTCACCAGAAATGAACACTGAAGCTTTCTTT. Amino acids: CASSPSPEMNTEAFF.

CDR3 residues: CASSQDWPVAGELFF. As DNA, the CDR3 is TGCGCCAGCAGCCAAGATTGGCCAGTGGCCGGGGAGCTGTTTTTT. The V call is TRBV4-1, the J call TRBJ2-2; D is unresolved. Germline CDR1 is MGHRA and CDR2 is YSYEKL. The CDR3 runs to 15 residues. V was clipped by 0 bases and J by 6 bases, with 11 bases between them.

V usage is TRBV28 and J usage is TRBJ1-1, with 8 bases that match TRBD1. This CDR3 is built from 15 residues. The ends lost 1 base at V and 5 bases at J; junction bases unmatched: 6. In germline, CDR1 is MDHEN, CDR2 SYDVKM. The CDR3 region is CASSLYAGGGTEAFF. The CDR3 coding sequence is TGTGCCAGCAGTTTATACGCAGGGGGCGGGACTGAAGCTTTCTTT.

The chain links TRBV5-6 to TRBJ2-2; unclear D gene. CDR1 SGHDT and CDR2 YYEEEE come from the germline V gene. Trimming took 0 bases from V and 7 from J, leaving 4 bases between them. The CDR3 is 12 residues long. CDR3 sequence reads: CASSLVFGELFF. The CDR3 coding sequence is TGTGCCAGCAGCTTGGTCTTCGGGGAGCTGTTTTTT.

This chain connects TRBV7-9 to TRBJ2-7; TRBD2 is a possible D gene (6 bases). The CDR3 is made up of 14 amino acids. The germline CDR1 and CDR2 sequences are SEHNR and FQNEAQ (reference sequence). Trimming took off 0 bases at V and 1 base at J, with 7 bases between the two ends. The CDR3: CASSLAGGSYEQYF. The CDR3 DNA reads TGTGCCAGCAGCTTAGCGGGGGGATCCTACGAGCAGTACTTC.

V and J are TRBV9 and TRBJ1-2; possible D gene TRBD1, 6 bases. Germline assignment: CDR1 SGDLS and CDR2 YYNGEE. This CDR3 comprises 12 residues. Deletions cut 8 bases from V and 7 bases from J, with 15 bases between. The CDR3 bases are TGTGCCAGTCGACAGGATACCCTTGGCTACACCTTC. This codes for CASRQDTLGYTF.

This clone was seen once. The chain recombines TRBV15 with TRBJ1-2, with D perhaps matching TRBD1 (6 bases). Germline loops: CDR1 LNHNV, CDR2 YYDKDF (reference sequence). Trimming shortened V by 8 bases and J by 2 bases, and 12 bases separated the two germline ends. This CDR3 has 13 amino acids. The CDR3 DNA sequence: TGTGCCACCTCAGGGGCCCTGAACTATGGCTACACCTTC. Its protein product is CATSGALNYGYTF.

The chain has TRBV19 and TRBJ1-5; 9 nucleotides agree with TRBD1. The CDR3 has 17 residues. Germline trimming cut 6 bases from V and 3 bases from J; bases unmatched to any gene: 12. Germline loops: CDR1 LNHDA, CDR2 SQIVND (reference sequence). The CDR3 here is CASRGVPGQGHNQPQHF. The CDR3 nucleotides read TGTGCCAGTAGGGGAGTTCCGGGACAGGGCCACAATCAGCCCCAGCATTTT.

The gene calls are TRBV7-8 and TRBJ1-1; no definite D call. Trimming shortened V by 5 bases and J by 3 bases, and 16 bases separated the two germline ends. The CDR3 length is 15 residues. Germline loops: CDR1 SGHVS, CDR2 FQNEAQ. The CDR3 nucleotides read TGTGCCAGCAGCCCATGGACCCGGAGGGACACTGAAGCTTTCTTT. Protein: CASSPWTRRDTEAFF.